This TCR beta chain derives from a study of cytomegalovirus exposure and HLA in healthy donors. Broader study findings: A later analysis linked a missense DCLRE1C variant to TCR beta V- and J-gene trimming.

PCR employed 60 Vbeta and 13 Jbeta primers. Sequencing used immunoSEQ multiplex PCR; TCRdb keeps in-frame clones, though not all of them. The record lists 100,000 to 150,000 clones, of which the ten most abundant hold under 3.5%. With respect to this clone: Its antigen is unidentified.

The sequencing input was PBMCs. This TCR came from a man younger than 40 in good health and CMV-seronegative.

CDR3 DNA: TGTGCCAGCAGTGCCTTCCATGGGACTAATCAGCCCCAGCATTTT. It codes for CASSAFHGTNQPQHF. The chain joins TRBV6-5 to TRBJ1-5; possible D gene TRBD1, 5 bases. CDR3 length equals 15 residues. Germline CDR1 and CDR2: MNHEY and SVGAGI. The V end lost 5 bases, the J end lost 4 bases, and 15 bases lay between the germline ends.